This TCR beta chain was sequenced during a study of pediatric ulcerative colitis. Study observations and caveats: Clonal expansions reduced rectal repertoire diversity in acute severe colitis.

The V gene's germline CDR1 is SGHAT and CDR2 FQNNGV. V was shortened by 2 bases and J by 5 bases, with 8 bases between the two germline ends. CDR3 length equals 13 residues. The method was immunoSEQ multiplex PCR; TCRdb's version includes in-frame clones alone and lacks a portion of them. The table includes about 64,000 clones, 86% detected once. As regards this clone: Its antigen remains unidentified.

This TCR was recovered from a boy younger than 18 with severe ulcerative colitis. Sequencing was done on a sample of blood. The chain links TRBV11-2 to TRBJ2-3; perhaps TRBD2 as D (5 bases). The CDR3 region is CASSLTRGDTQYF. Here the CDR3 DNA reads TGTGCCAGCAGCTTAACACGGGGAGATACGCAGTATTTT.